What follows describes a single T cell receptor beta chain. What it recognizes is unknown. The sample belongs to a study of OX40 agonist ivuxolimab in advanced cancers. The wider study: Those enrolled were roughly 85% male, with a mean age of about 66 years and ages from about 20 to 79. Whole-study findings and limits: By week 6 at 0.1 to 3.0 mg/kg, blood CD4+ and CD8+ T cells had expanded clonally.

TCRdb's table, derived via immunoSEQ multiplex PCR, lists solely in-frame clones and lacks some. In the table there are approximately 32,000 clones, approximately 89% of which are singletons. The source of this sequence is an adult with an advanced solid tumor such as melanoma, head and neck, liver or kidney cancer. The source was CD4+ or CD8+ T cells sorted from blood, collected in a trial of the OX40 agonist ivuxolimab.

The CDR3 bases are TGTGCCAGCAGCAACCGGGACGGCCCTAATGAAAAACTGTTTTTT. Protein product: CASSNRDGPNEKLFF. This chain uses TRBV5-4 with TRBJ1-4; possible D gene TRBD1, 5 bases. Germline CDR1 and CDR2: SGHNT and YYREEE (reference sequence). Trimming took 4 bases from V and 3 from J, leaving 13 bases between them. The CDR3 is 15 amino acids.